The 31 T cell receptor beta chains presented below share a single source sample, sequenced in a study of technical replicates of blood from several donors. The assay was immunoSEQ multiplex PCR, and TCRdb's table has in-frame clones only and misses some. The table has about 59,000 clones, approximately 83% seen once; the top ten hold less than 6.5%. Sequences were obtained from PBMCs. These receptors all come from a human donor in good health. Some clones in this sample may be carry-over from other donors' samples.

The chain couples TRBV6-4 to TRBJ2-2, with 7 bases lining up with TRBD2. J lost 6 bases, V lost 4 bases, and 5 bases had no gene match. The CDR3 runs 14 residues. Germline V gene data show CDR1 as MRHNA and CDR2 as SNTAGT. CDR3 loop: CASSVEGGSGELFF. CDR3 in DNA: TGTGCCAGCAGTGTCGAGGGAGGGTCCGGGGAGCTGTTTTTT.

The gene calls are TRBV7-9 and TRBJ2-7, with TRBD2 identical over 12 bases. This CDR3 spans 18 amino acids. Unmatched junction bases numbered 16, after V lost 4 bases and J lost 6 bases. Germline V lookup: CDR1 SEHNR, CDR2 FQNEAQ (reference sequence). The CDR3 sequence: CASSSTMTSGGIISEQYF. The CDR3 region has the DNA TGTGCCAGCAGCTCCACAATGACTAGCGGGGGAATTATAAGCGAGCAGTACTTC. Based on the CDR3 plus reference TRBV7-9 and TRBJ2-7, the full variable domain is DTGVSQNPRHKITKRGQNVTFRCDPISEHNRLYWYRQTLGQGPEFLTYFQNEAQLEKSRLLSDRFSAERPKGSFSTLEIQRTEQGDSAMYLCASSSTMTSGGIISEQYFGPGTRLTVT.

The chain is built from TRBV7-2 and TRBJ1-1; 12 positions agree with TRBD1. This CDR3 region has 15 residues. J gave up 5 bases and V 3 bases, and 4 bases lay outside the gene matches. The germline gives CDR1 SGHTA, CDR2 FQGNSA. CDR3 sequence (DNA): TGTGCCAGCAGCTTGGGACAGGGGGCAAGAACTGAAGCTTTCTTT. Amino acids: CASSLGQGARTEAFF. Full variable domain (remainder filled in from reference TRBV7-2 and TRBJ1-1): GAGVSQSPSNKVTEKGKDVELRCDPISGHTALYWYRQSLGQGLEFLIYFQGNSAPDKSGLPSDRFSAERTGGSVSTLTIQRTQQEDSAVYLCASSLGQGARTEAFFGQGTRLTVV.

CDR3: CASSQYRDFSYNEQFF. CDR3 nucleotide sequence: TGTGCCAGCAGCCAATACAGGGATTTCTCCTACAATGAGCAGTTCTTC. This chain connects TRBV4-2 to TRBJ2-1; the D gene is possibly TRBD1 (6 bases). The CDR3 consists of 16 residues. CDR1 is LGHNA and CDR2 is YNFKEQ in the germline V gene. Trimming removed 2 bases at V and 0 bases at J, with 11 bases between.

The chain combines TRBV15 with TRBJ1-4; 9 positions match TRBD1. Germline-derived CDR1 and CDR2 are LNHNV and YYDKDF (reference sequence). V lost 2 bases, J lost 8 bases, and 6 bases stayed unmatched. The CDR3 has 15 residues. CDR3 protein: CATSRSTGGGEKLFF. As DNA, the CDR3 is TGTGCCACCAGCAGAAGTACAGGGGGCGGCGAAAAACTGTTTTTT.

This chain uses TRBV7-2 with TRBJ1-2; 9 positions agree with TRBD1. This CDR3 spans 17 amino acids. Germline CDR1 reads SGHTA; CDR2 reads FQGNSA. After removal of 4 bases from V and 8 bases from J, the junction contained 17 bases not matched to a gene. This chain's CDR3 is CASSSTAGLQGARGYTF. In nucleotides, the CDR3 is TGTGCCAGCAGCTCGACAGCTGGTCTACAGGGGGCGCGGGGCTACACCTTC.

The chain couples TRBV2 to TRBJ2-1; the D gene is possibly TRBD2 (6 bases). Germline V lookup: CDR1 SNHLY, CDR2 FYNNEI. Deletions cut 2 bases from V and 6 bases from J, with 17 bases between. This CDR3 region has 16 residues. The CDR3 region is CASSENGGLILNEQFF. DNA of the CDR3: TGTGCCAGCAGTGAAAACGGAGGACTAATCCTCAATGAGCAGTTCTTC.

This clone appeared once. CDR3 loop: CASTHGTGEFDEQYF. The CDR3 DNA sequence: TGTGCCAGCACCCACGGGACAGGGGAGTTCGACGAGCAGTACTTC. The chain couples TRBV6-5 to TRBJ2-7; 10 bases are shared with TRBD1. CDR3 length: 15 amino acids. Germline V lookup: CDR1 MNHEY, CDR2 SVGAGI. Losses at the gene ends were 7 bases for V and 5 bases for J; bases not matched to a gene: 11.

The rearrangement uses TRBV4-1 and TRBJ1-5; 7 nucleotides align to TRBD1. V lost 5 bases to trimming and J lost 3 bases; unmatched junction nucleotides: 7. This CDR3 is built from 15 residues. CDR1 MGHRA and CDR2 YSYEKL come from the germline V gene. DNA for the CDR3: TGCGCCAGCAGCAAGGGGGCAATCGTCAATCAGCCCCAGCATTTT. Translated: CASSKGAIVNQPQHF.

The CDR3, as DNA: TGTGCCAGCAGCCCCCCGGGCTTAGCGGGAACCTACGAGCAGTACTTC. The encoded protein is CASSPPGLAGTYEQYF. The chain combines TRBV13 with TRBJ2-7; 8 nucleotides match TRBD2. With V trimmed by 5 bases and J by 2 bases, 11 bases remained unmatched. The CDR3 is 16 amino acids. Germline V gene data show CDR1 as PRHDT and CDR2 as FYEKMQ (reference sequence).

J is TRBJ2-2 and V is TRBV6-6; D is undetermined. CDR1 is MNHNY, CDR2 SVGAGI, per germline (reference sequence). The CDR3 is made up of 15 amino acids. Trimming removed 6 bases at V and 6 bases at J, with 17 bases between. In DNA, the CDR3 is TGTGCCAGCAGCCCCCATCAGGTCTATGCCGGGGAGCTGTTTTTT. It is translated as CASSPHQVYAGELFF.

The chain carries TRBV6-5 and TRBJ2-3, with D perhaps matching TRBD2 (5 bases). There are 15 residues in the CDR3. Germline assignment: CDR1 MNHEY and CDR2 SVGAGI. Trimming shortened V by 4 bases and J by 2 bases, and 13 bases separated the two germline ends. The CDR3 DNA follows: TGTGCCAGCAGTTCTGGAGGCCTTACCACAGATACGCAGTATTTT. Translating gives CASSSGGLTTDTQYF.

This chain uses TRBV6-5 with TRBJ2-3; D possibly corresponds to TRBD1 (5 bases). The germline V gene has CDR1 MNHEY and CDR2 SVGAGI. The CDR3 has 14 residues. V was cut by 5 bases and J by 6 bases, with 15 bases left in between. The CDR3 spells CASSRGGEMDTQYF. CDR3 sequence (DNA): TGTGCCAGCAGTAGGGGCGGAGAAATGGATACGCAGTATTTT.

This sequence joins TRBV15 and TRBJ2-1, with D maybe TRBD2 (6 bases). V was cut by 1 base and J by 5 bases, with 9 bases left in between. CDR3 length: 14 residues. The germline V gene has CDR1 LNHNV and CDR2 YYDKDF (reference sequence). The CDR3 spells CATSRAGVHNEQFF. The DNA of the CDR3 is TGTGCCACCAGCAGAGCGGGAGTCCACAATGAGCAGTTCTTC.

This chain joins TRBV7-3 and TRBJ1-1; 8 bases fit TRBD1. The germline V gene has CDR1 SGHTA and CDR2 FQGTGA. The CDR3 is 14 residues long. With V trimmed by 2 bases and J by 1 base, 0 bases remained unmatched. The CDR3 reads CASSLGTGNTEAFF. CDR3 bases: TGTGCCAGCAGCTTAGGGACAGGGAACACTGAAGCTTTCTTT.

The rearrangement joins TRBV7-2 to TRBJ1-5, with a weak D call TRBD1 (5 bases). V was clipped by 1 base and J by 3 bases, with 10 bases between them. CDR1 is SGHTA, CDR2 FQGNSA, per germline. CDR3 length equals 15 residues. Here the CDR3 reads CASSLGGDNNQPQHF. CDR3 nucleotide sequence: TGTGCCAGCAGCTTAGGGGGGGATAACAATCAGCCCCAGCATTTT.

This chain links TRBV2 with TRBJ2-1, with 8 bases fitting TRBD1. CDR3 length: 15 residues. V shed 6 bases, J shed 1 base, and the junction held 5 bases outside the gene matches. Germline V gives CDR1 SNHLY, CDR2 FYNNEI. The CDR3 here is CASRNTGGSYNEQFF. The CDR3 nucleotides are TGTGCCAGCAGAAATACAGGGGGTTCCTACAATGAGCAGTTCTTC.

This clone was counted only a few times. The V gene is TRBV19, the J gene TRBJ1-1; D not resolved. This CDR3 is built from 13 residues. Between the trimmed V and J ends, which lost 2 bases and 5 bases, there was a span of 9 bases. Germline assignment: CDR1 LNHDA and CDR2 SQIVND (reference sequence). For the CDR3, the DNA is TGTGCCAGTAGTATAATGGGAGGGACTGAAGCTTTCTTT. Its protein is CASSIMGGTEAFF.

This clone turned up a few times. This chain uses TRBV11-2 with TRBJ1-3, with D perhaps matching TRBD1 (6 bases). Deletions cut 4 bases from V and 3 bases from J, with 16 bases between. Looked up from germline, CDR1 is SGHAT and CDR2 is FQNNGV. This CDR3 spans 16 amino acids. For the CDR3, the DNA is TGTGCCAGCAGCTCGACCTTGGGGGCAGGTGGAAACACCATATATTTT. As protein: CASSSTLGAGGNTIYF.

The chain links TRBV6-5 to TRBJ2-1; D is possibly TRBD1 (6 bases). This CDR3 contains 15 residues. Trimming stripped 6 bases from V and 5 bases from J, with 17 bases between. Germline assignment: CDR1 MNHEY and CDR2 SVGAGI. This CDR3 reads CASSPRGQRHNEQFF. CDR3 nucleotides: TGTGCCAGCAGCCCCCGTGGACAGCGACACAATGAGCAGTTCTTC.

The J gene is TRBJ2-6, the V gene TRBV2, with 7 positions matching TRBD2. The germline V gene encodes CDR1 SNHLY and CDR2 FYNNEI. The CDR3 covers 16 residues. V lost 11 bases and J lost 3; bases outside the gene matches: 13. The CDR3 sequence is CAGRRGTLFGANVLTF. The DNA of the CDR3 is TGTGCCGGGAGGCGGGGGACCCTTTTTGGGGCCAACGTCCTGACTTTC.

This chain links TRBV6-5 with TRBJ1-5, with D possibly matching TRBD1 (5 bases). The CDR3 totals 14 residues. Germline V CDR1 and CDR2: MNHEY, SVGAGI. The V end was cut by 5 bases, the J end by 6 bases, with 14 bases between. The DNA of the CDR3 is TGTGCCAGCAGTGCCGGACAAGGGGTTCAGCCCCAGCATTTT. It specifies CASSAGQGVQPQHF.

The rearrangement joins TRBV5-1 to TRBJ1-1, with TRBD1 as a possible D gene (6 bases). This CDR3 is built from 14 residues. In germline, CDR1 is SGHRS, CDR2 YFSETQ. The V end lost 3 bases, the J end lost 6 bases, and 15 bases lay between the germline ends. This CDR3 reads CASSSKVGGPEAFF. The DNA of the CDR3 is TGCGCCAGCAGCTCCAAAGTAGGGGGACCTGAAGCTTTCTTT.

The CDR3 DNA is TGTGCCAGCAGCTTGGGGCTAGCGGGGACGAATGAGCAGTTCTTC. As protein: CASSLGLAGTNEQFF. The rearrangement uses TRBV5-4 and TRBJ2-1; 9 nucleotides align to TRBD2. The germline CDR1 and CDR2 sequences are SGHNT and YYREEE (reference sequence). This CDR3 contains 15 residues. V shed 0 bases, J shed 7 bases, and the junction held 5 bases outside the gene matches.

The rearrangement joins TRBV5-6 to TRBJ1-1; D might be TRBD1 (6 bases). The CDR3 has 14 amino acids. Germline V gives CDR1 SGHDT, CDR2 YYEEEE. Trimming took off 0 bases at V and 2 bases at J, with 8 bases between the two ends. The CDR3 region has the DNA TGTGCCAGCAGCTTGGCGGACAGAAACACTGAAGCTTTCTTT. Residues: CASSLADRNTEAFF. Full variable domain (remainder filled in from reference TRBV5-6 and TRBJ1-1): DAGVTQSPTHLIKTRGQQVTLRCSPKSGHDTVSWYQQALGQGPQFIFQYYEEEERQRGNFPDRFSGHQFPNYSSELNVNALLLGDSALYLCASSLADRNTEAFFGQGTRLTVV.

V gene TRBV27 combines with J gene TRBJ2-1; 14 bases match TRBD2. Germline V lookup: CDR1 MNHEY, CDR2 SMNVEV (reference sequence). The CDR3 is made up of 16 amino acids. Trimming took 5 bases from V and 10 from J; bases not matched to a gene: 10. CDR3 coding DNA: TGTGCCAGCAGTCCAGTGACTAGCGGGGGGGTTAGAGAGCAGTTCTTC. Amino acids: CASSPVTSGGVREQFF.

The rearrangement joins TRBV29-1 to TRBJ1-1, with 11 positions matching TRBD1. The CDR3 contains 14 residues. V shed 5 bases, J shed 4 bases, and the junction held 6 bases outside the gene matches. The germline V gene has CDR1 SQVTM and CDR2 ANQGSEA. CDR3 loop: CSVSWTGGTTEAFF. The CDR3 DNA sequence: TGCAGCGTTTCGTGGACAGGGGGCACCACTGAAGCTTTCTTT.

The chain employs TRBV19 and TRBJ2-6; possibly TRBD1 for D (7 bases). V dropped 9 bases and J dropped 1 base, with 13 bases sitting between them. CDR3 length: 15 amino acids. Germline CDR1 LNHDA, CDR2 SQIVND (reference sequence). The CDR3 coding sequence is TGTGCCAGCAGGGGGGTCCGGTCTGGGGCCAACGTCCTGACTTTC. Its protein is CASRGVRSGANVLTF.

The CDR3 DNA reads as TGCGCCAGCAGCTGGGGAGGGACCGGGGAGCTGTTTTTT. This translates into CASSWGGTGELFF. The rearrangement uses TRBV5-1 and TRBJ2-2; 7 nucleotides align to TRBD2. V shed 3 bases and J 5 bases; nucleotides not matched to a gene: 1. The germline V gene encodes CDR1 SGHRS and CDR2 YFSETQ. This CDR3 is 13 amino acids long. The variable domain in full, with the rest retrieved from reference TRBV5-1 and TRBJ2-2, is KAGVTQTPRYLIKTRGQQVTLSCSPISGHRSVSWYQQTPGQGLQFLFEYFSETQRNKGNFPGRFSGRQFSNSRSEMNVSTLELGDSALYLCASSWGGTGELFFGEGSRLTVL.

This chain connects TRBV29-1 to TRBJ1-1; 10 nucleotides align to TRBD1. This CDR3 is 12 amino acids long. Germline CDR1 SQVTM, CDR2 ANQGSEA. V was clipped by 6 bases and J by 4 bases; unmatched bases: 2. The CDR3, as DNA: TGCAGCGTGGACAGGGGGGGCACTGAAGCTTTCTTT. This translates into CSVDRGGTEAFF.

V gene TRBV10-3 combines with J gene TRBJ2-7; perhaps TRBD2 as D (6 bases). Trimming left V 2 bases short and J 2 bases short, with 19 bases between. The CDR3 is 17 residues long. Per germline, CDR1 ENHRY and CDR2 SYGVKD. CDR3 protein: CAISEPKSWLAPYEQYF. The CDR3 nucleotides read TGTGCCATCAGTGAGCCTAAAAGCTGGCTAGCGCCCTACGAGCAGTACTTC.